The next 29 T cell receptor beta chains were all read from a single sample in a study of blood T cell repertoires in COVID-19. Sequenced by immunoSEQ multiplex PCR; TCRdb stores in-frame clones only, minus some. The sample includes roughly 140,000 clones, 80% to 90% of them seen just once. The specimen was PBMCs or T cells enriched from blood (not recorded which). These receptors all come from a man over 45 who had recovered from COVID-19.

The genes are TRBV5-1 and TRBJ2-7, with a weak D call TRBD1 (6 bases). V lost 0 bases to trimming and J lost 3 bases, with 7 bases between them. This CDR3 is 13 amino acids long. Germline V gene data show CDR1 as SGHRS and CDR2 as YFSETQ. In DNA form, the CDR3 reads TGCGCCAGCAGCTTGGACAGGGACTACGAGCAGTACTTC. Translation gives CASSLDRDYEQYF.

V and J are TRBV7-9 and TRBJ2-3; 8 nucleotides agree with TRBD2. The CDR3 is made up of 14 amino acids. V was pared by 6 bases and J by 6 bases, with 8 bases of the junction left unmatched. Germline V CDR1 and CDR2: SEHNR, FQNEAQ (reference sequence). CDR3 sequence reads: CASSRGGLVDTQYF. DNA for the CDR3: TGTGCCAGCAGTCGGGGGGGCCTAGTGGATACGCAGTATTTT.

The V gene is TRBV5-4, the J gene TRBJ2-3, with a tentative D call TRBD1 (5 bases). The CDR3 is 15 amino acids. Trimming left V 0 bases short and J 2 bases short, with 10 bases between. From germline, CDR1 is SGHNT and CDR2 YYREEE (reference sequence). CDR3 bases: TGTGCCAGCAGCTTGGGACAGAGGATCACAGATACGCAGTATTTT. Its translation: CASSLGQRITDTQYF.

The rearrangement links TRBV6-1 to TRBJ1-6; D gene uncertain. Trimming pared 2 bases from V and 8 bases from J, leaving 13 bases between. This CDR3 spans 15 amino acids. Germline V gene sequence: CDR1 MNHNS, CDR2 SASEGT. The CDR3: CASSENRRSDSPLHF. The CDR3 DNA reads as TGTGCCAGCAGTGAAAACCGCCGCTCAGATTCACCCCTCCACTTT.

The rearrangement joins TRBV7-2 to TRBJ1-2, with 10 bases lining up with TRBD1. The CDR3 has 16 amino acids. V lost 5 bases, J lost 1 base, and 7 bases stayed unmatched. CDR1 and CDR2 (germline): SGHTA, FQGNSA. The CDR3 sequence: CASSPGQGRVNYGYTF. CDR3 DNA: TGTGCCAGCAGCCCGGGACAGGGGAGGGTTAACTATGGCTACACCTTC.

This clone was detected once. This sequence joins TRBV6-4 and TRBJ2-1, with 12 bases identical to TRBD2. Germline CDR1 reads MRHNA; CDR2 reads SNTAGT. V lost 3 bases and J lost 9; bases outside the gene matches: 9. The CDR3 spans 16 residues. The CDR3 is CASSESSGGAHAEQFF. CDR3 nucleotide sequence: TGTGCCAGCAGTGAGTCTAGCGGGGGGGCGCACGCTGAGCAGTTCTTC.

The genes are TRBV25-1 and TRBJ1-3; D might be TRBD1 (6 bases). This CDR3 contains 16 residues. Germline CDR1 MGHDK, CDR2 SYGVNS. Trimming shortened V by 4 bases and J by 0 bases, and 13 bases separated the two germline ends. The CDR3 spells CASSATTGYSGNTIYF. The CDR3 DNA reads TGTGCCAGCAGTGCGACGACAGGCTACTCTGGAAACACCATATATTTT.

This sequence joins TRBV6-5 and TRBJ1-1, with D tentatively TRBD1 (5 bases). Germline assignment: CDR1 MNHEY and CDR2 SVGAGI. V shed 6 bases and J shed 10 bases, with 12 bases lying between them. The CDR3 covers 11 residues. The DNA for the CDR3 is TGTGCCAGCAGGACAGCTTCGGCAGCTTTCTTT. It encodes CASRTASAAFF.

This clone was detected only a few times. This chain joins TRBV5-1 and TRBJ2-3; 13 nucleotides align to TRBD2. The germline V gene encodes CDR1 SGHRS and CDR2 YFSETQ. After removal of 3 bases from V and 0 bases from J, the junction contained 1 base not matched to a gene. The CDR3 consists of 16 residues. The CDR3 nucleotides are TGCGCCAGCAGCTCGGGACTAGCGGGGAGCACAGATACGCAGTATTTT. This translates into CASSSGLAGSTDTQYF.

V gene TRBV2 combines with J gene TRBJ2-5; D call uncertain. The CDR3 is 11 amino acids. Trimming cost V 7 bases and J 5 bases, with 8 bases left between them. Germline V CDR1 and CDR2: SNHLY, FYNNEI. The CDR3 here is CASTGLETQYF. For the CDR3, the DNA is TGTGCCAGCACTGGGCTTGAGACCCAGTACTTC.

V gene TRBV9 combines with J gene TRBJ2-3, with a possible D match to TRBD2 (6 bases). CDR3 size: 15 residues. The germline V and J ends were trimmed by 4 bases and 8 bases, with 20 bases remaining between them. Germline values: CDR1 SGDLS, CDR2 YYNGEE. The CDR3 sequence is CASSLQEGTLSTQYF. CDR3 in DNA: TGTGCCAGCAGCCTCCAGGAGGGGACCCTTTCTACGCAGTATTTT.

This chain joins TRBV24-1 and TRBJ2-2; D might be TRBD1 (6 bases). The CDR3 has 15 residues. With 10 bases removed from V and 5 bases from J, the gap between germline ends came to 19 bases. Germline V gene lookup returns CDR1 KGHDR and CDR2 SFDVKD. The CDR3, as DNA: TGTGCCACACCATCACCGGGACAAGAAACCGGGGAGCTGTTTTTT. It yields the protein CATPSPGQETGELFF.

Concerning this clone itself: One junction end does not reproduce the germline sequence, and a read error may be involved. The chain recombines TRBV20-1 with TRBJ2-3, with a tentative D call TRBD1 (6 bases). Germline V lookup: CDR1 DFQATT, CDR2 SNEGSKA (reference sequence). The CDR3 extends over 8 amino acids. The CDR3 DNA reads TGCAGTGCCATACAGGGCCTTTTT. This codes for CSAIQGLF.

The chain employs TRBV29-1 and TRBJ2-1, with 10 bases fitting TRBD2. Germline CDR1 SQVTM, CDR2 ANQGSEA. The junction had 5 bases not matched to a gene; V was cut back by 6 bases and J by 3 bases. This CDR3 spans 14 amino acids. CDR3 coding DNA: TGCAGCGTGGCTAGCGGGGGACACTACAATGAGCAGTTCTTC. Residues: CSVASGGHYNEQFF.

CDR3 nucleotide sequence: TGTGCCAGCAGCTTCGGACAGGCCTCCTACGAGCAGTACTTC. Its protein is CASSFGQASYEQYF. The V and J genes are TRBV13 and TRBJ2-7; 7 bases are shared with TRBD1. Per germline, CDR1 PRHDT and CDR2 FYEKMQ (reference sequence). With 3 bases clipped from V and 0 bases from J, the junction kept 2 bases outside the gene matches. The CDR3 runs 14 residues.

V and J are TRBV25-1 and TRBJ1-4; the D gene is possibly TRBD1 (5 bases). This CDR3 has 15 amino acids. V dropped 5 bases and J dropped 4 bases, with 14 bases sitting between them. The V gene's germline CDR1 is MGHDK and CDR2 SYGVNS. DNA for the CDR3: TGTGCCAGCAGTTCCGTCGAAGGGGTTAATGAAAAACTGTTTTTT. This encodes CASSSVEGVNEKLFF.

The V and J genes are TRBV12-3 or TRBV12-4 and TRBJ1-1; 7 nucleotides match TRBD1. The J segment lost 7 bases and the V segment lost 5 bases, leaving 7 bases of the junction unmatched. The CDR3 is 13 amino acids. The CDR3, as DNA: TGTGCCAGCAGTCAGGACAGGACCGTTGAAGCTTTCTTT. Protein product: CASSQDRTVEAFF.

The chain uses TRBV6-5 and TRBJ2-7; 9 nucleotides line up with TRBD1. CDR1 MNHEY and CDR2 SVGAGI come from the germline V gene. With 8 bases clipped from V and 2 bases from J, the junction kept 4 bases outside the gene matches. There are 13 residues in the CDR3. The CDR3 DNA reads TGTGCCAGCTTGAGGGACAGGGCCTACGAGCAGTACTTC. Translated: CASLRDRAYEQYF.

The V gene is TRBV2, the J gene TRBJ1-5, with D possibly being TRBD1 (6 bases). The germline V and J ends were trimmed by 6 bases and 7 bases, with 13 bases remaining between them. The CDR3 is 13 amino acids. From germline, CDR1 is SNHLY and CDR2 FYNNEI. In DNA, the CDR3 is TGTGCCAGCAGCCGGGACATAGGCCAGCCCCAGCATTTT. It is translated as CASSRDIGQPQHF.

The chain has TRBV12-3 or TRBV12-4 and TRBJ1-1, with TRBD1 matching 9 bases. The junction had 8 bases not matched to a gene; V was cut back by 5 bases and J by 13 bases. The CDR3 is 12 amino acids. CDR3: CASSPTGQGDFF. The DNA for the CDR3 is TGTGCCAGCAGTCCCACGGGACAGGGTGATTTCTTT.

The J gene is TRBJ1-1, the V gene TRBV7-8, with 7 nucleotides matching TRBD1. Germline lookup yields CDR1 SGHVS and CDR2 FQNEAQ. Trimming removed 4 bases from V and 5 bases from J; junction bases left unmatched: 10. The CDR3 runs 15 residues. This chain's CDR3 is CASSSDRVPSTEAFF. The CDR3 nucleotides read TGTGCCAGCAGCTCCGACAGGGTTCCGAGTACTGAAGCTTTCTTT. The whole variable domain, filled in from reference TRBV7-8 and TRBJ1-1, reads GAGVSQSPRYKVAKRGQDVALRCDPISGHVSLFWYQQALGQGPEFLTYFQNEAQLDKSGLPSDRFFAERPEGSVSTLKIQRTQQEDSAVYLCASSSDRVPSTEAFFGQGTRLTVV.

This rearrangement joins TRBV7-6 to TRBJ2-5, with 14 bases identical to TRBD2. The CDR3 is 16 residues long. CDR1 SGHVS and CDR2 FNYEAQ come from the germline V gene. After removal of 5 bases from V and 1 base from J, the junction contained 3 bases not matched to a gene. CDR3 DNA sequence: TGTGCCAGCAGCATGGGACTAGCGGGGGCCCAAGAGACCCAGTACTTC. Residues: CASSMGLAGAQETQYF. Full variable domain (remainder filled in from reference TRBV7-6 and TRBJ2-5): GAGVSQSPRYKVTKRGQDVALRCDPISGHVSLYWYRQALGQGPEFLTYFNYEAQQDKSGLPNDRFSAERPEGSISTLTIQRTEQRDSAMYRCASSMGLAGAQETQYFGPGTRLLVL.

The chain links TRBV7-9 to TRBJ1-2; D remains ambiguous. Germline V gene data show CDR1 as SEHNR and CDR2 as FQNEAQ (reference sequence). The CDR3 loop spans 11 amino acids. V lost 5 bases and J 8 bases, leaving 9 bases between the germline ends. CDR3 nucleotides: TGTGCCAGCAGCACAATACGAGGCTACACCTTC. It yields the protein CASSTIRGYTF.

The DNA for the CDR3 is TGTGCCGGACATCGGGACTCCAACACTGAAGCTTTCTTT. It translates to CAGHRDSNTEAFF. The chain links TRBV2 to TRBJ1-1, with D tentatively TRBD1 (5 bases). The V and J ends lost 11 bases and 2 bases respectively, with 15 bases between them. This CDR3 comprises 13 residues. Germline loops: CDR1 SNHLY, CDR2 FYNNEI.

CDR3 amino acids: CASSLQPGLAGGGDTQYF. For the CDR3, the DNA is TGTGCCAGCAGCTTACAACCGGGACTAGCGGGGGGCGGGGATACGCAGTATTTT. The rearrangement links TRBV11-2 to TRBJ2-3; 15 nucleotides match TRBD2. Germline assignment: CDR1 SGHAT and CDR2 FQNNGV. Unmatched junction bases numbered 9, after V lost 2 bases and J lost 6 bases. The CDR3 spans 18 residues.

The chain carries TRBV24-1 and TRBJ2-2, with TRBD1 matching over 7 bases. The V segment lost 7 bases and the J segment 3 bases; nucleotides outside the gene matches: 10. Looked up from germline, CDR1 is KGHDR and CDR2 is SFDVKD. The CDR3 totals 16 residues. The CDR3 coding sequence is TGTGCCACCAGCCCCTCCAGGGGGTTGGACACCGGGGAGCTGTTTTTT. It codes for CATSPSRGLDTGELFF.

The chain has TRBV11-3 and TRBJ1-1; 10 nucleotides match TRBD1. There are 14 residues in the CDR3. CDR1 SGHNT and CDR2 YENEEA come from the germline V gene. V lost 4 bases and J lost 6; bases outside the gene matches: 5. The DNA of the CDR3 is TGTGCCAGCAGCTGGACAGGGGGGGGACCTGAAGCTTTCTTT. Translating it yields CASSWTGGGPEAFF.

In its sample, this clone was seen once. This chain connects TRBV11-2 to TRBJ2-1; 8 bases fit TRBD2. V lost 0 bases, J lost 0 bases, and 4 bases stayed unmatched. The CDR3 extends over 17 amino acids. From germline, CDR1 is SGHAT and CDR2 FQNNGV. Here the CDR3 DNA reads TGTGCCAGCAGCTTAGACGAGCGGGGGAGCTCCTACAATGAGCAGTTCTTC. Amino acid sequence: CASSLDERGSSYNEQFF.

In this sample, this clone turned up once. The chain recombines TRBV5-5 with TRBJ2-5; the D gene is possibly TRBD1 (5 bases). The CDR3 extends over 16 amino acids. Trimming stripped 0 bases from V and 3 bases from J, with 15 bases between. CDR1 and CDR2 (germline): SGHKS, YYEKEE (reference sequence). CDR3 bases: TGTGCCAGCAGCTTGGATAGGGGCCGTTACGAAGAGACCCAGTACTTC. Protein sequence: CASSLDRGRYEETQYF.